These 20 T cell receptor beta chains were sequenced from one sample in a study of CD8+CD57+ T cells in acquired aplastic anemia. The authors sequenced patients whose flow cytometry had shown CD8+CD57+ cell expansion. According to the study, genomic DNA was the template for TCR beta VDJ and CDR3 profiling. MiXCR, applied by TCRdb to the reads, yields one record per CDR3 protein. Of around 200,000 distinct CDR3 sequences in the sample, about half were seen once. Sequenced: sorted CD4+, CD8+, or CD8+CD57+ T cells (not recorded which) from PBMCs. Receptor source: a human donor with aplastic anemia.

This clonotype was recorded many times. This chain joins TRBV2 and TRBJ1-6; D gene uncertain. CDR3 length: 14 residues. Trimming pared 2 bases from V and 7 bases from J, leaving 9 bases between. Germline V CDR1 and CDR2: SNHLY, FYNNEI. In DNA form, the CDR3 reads TGTGCCAGCAGTGAATGGCGGGTGAATTCACCCCTCCACTTT. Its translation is CASSEWRVNSPLHF.

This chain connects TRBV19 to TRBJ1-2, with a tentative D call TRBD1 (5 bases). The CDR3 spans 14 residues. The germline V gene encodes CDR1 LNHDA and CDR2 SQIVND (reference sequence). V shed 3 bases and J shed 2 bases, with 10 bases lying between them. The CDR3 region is CASSIGASNYGYTF. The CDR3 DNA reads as TGTGCCAGTAGTATCGGGGCTTCCAACTATGGCTACACCTTC.

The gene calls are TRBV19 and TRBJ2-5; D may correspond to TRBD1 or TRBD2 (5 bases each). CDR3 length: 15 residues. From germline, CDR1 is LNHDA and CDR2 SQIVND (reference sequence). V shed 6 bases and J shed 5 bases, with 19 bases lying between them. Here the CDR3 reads CASSLAWSEGETQYF. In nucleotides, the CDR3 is TGTGCCAGTAGCTTAGCGTGGTCTGAGGGGGAGACCCAGTACTTC.

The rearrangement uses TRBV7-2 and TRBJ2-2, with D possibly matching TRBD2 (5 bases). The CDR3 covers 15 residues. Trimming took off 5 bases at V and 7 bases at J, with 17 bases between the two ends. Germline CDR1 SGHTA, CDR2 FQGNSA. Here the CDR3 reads CASSPWWGRGGELFF. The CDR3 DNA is TGTGCCAGCAGCCCCTGGTGGGGTCGGGGCGGGGAGCTGTTTTTT. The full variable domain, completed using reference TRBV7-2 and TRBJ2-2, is GAGVSQSPSNKVTEKGKDVELRCDPISGHTALYWYRQSLGQGLEFLIYFQGNSAPDKSGLPSDRFSAERTGGSVSTLTIQRTQQEDSAVYLCASSPWWGRGGELFFGEGSRLTVL.

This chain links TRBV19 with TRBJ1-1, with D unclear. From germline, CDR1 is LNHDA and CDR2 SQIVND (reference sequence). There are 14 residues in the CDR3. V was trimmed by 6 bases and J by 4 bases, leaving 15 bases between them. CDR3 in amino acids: CASRGRPPGTEAFF. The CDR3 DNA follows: TGTGCCAGTAGAGGTCGTCCCCCGGGCACTGAAGCTTTCTTT. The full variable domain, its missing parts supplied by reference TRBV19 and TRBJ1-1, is DGGITQSPKYLFRKEGQNVTLSCEQNLNHDAMYWYRQDPGQGLRLIYYSQIVNDFQKGDIAEGYSVSREKKESFPLTVTSAQKNPTAFYLCASRGRPPGTEAFFGQGTRLTVV.

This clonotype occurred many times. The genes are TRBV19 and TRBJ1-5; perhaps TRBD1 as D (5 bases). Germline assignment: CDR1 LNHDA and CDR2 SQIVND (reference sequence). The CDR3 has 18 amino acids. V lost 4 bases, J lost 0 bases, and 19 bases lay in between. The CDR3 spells CASSKPGAKADSNQPQHF. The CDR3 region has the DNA TGTGCCAGTAGTAAACCCGGGGCCAAAGCCGATAGCAATCAGCCCCAGCATTTT.

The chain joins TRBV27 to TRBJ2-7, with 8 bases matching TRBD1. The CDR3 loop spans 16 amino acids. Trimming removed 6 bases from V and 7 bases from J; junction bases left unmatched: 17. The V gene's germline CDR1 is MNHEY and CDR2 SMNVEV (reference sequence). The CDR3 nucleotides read TGTGCCAGCAGCACAGCTCGGGACAGGTCCTGGGGGGAGCAGTACTTC. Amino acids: CASSTARDRSWGEQYF.

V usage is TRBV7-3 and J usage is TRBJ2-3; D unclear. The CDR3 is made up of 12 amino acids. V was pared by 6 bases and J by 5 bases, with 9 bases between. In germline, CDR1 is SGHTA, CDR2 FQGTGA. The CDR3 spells CASRAEGDTQYF. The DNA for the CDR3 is TGTGCCAGCAGAGCCGAAGGAGATACGCAGTATTTT.

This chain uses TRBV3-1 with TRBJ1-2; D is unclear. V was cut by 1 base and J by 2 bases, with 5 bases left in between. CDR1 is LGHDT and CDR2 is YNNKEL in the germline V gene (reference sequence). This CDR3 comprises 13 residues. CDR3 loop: CASSQVGNYGYTF. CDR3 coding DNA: TGTGCCAGCAGCCAAGTGGGCAACTATGGCTACACCTTC.

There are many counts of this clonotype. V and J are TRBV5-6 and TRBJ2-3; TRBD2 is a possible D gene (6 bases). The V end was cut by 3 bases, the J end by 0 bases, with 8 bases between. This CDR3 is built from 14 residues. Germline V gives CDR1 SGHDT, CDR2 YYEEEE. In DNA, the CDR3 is TGTGCCAGCAGCTCCGGGACTAGCACAGATACGCAGTATTTT. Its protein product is CASSSGTSTDTQYF.

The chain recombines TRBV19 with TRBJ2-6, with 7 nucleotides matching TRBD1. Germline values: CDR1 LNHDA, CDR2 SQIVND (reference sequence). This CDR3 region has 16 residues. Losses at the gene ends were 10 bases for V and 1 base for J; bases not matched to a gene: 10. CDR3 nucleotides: TGTGCCACATCCGGGACAGAACGTTCTGGGGCCAACGTCCTGACTTTC. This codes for CATSGTERSGANVLTF.

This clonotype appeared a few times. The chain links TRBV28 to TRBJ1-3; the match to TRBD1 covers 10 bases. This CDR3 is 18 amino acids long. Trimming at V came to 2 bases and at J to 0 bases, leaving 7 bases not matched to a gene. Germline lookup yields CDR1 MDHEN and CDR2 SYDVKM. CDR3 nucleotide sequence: TGTGCCAGCAGTTTACATGGGACAGGGGACTACTCTGGAAACACCATATATTTT. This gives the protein CASSLHGTGDYSGNTIYF. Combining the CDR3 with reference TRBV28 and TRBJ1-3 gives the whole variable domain DVKVTQSSRYLVKRTGEKVFLECVQDMDHENMFWYRQDPGLGLRLIYFSYDVKMKEKGDIPEGYSVSREKKERFSLILESASTNQTSMYLCASSLHGTGDYSGNTIYFGEGSWLTVV.

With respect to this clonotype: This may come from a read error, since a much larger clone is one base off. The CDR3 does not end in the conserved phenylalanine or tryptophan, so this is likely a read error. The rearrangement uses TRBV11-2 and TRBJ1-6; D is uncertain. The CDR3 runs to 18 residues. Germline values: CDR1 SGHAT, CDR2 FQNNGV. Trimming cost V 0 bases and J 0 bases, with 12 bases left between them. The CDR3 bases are TGTGCCAGCAGCTTAGATGACGGCGGGAGCTCCTATAATTCACCCCTCCACCTT. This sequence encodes CASSLDDGGSSYNSPLHL.

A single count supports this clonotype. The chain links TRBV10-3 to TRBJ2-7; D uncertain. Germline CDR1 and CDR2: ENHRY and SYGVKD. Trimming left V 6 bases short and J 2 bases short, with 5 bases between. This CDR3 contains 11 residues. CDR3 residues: CAISDTYEQYF. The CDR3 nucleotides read TGTGCCATCAGCGACACCTACGAGCAGTACTTC.

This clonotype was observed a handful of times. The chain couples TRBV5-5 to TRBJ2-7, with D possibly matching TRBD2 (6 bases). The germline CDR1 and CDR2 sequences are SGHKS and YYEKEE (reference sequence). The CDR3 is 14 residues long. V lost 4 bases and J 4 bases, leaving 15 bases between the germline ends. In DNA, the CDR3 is TGTGCCAGCAGCCCGTTGACTAGTGGGTACGAGCAGTACTTC. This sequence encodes CASSPLTSGYEQYF.

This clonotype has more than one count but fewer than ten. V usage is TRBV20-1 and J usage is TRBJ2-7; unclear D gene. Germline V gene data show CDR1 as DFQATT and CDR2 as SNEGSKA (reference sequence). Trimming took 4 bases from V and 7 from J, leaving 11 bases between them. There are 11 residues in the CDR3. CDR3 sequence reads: CSAKNGEEQYF. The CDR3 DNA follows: TGCAGTGCTAAAAATGGGGAAGAGCAGTACTTC.

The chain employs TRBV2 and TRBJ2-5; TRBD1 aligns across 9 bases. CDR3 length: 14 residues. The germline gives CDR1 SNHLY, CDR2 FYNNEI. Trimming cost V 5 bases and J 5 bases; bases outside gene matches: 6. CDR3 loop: CASSQTGGGETQYF. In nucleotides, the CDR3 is TGTGCCAGCAGTCAAACAGGGGGCGGGGAGACCCAGTACTTC. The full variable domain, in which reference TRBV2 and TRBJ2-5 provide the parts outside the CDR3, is EPEVTQTPSHQVTQMGQEVILRCVPISNHLYFYWYRQILGQKVEFLVSFYNNEISEKSEIFDDQFSVERPDGSNFTLKIRSTKLEDSAMYFCASSQTGGGETQYFGPGTRLLVL.

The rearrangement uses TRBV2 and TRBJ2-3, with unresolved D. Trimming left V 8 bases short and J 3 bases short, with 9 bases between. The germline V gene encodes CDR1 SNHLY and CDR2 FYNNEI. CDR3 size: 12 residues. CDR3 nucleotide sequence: TGTGCCAGCGGCTCCGGGACAGATACGCAGTATTTT. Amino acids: CASGSGTDTQYF. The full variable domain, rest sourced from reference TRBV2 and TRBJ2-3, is EPEVTQTPSHQVTQMGQEVILRCVPISNHLYFYWYRQILGQKVEFLVSFYNNEISEKSEIFDDQFSVERPDGSNFTLKIRSTKLEDSAMYFCASGSGTDTQYFGPGTRLTVL.

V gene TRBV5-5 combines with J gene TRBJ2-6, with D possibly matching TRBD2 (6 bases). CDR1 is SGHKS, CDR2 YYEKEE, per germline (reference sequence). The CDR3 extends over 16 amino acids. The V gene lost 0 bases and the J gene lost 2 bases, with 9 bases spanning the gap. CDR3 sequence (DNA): TGTGCCAGCAGCTTGGCTGGGGGGACTGGGGCCAACGTCCTGACTTTC. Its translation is CASSLAGGTGANVLTF. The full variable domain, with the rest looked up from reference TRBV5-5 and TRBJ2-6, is DAGVTQSPTHLIKTRGQQVTLRCSPISGHKSVSWYQQVLGQGPQFIFQYYEKEERGRGNFPDRFSARQFPNYSSELNVNALLLGDSALYLCASSLAGGTGANVLTFGAGSRLTVL.

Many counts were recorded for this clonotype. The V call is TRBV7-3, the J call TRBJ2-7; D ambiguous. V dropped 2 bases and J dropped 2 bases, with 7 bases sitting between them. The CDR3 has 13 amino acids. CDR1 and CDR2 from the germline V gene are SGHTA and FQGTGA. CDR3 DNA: TGTGCCAGCAGCTTACCATCTACCTACGAGCAGTACTTC. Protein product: CASSLPSTYEQYF.